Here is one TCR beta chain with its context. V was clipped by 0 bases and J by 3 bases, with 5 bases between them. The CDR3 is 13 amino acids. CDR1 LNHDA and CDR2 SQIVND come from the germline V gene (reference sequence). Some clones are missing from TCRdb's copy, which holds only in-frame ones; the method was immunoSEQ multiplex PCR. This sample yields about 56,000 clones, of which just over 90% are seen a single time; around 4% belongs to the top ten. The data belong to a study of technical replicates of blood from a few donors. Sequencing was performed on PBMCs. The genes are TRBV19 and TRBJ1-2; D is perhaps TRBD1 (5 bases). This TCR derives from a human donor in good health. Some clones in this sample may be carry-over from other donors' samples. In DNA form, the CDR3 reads TGTGCCAGTAGTATAGAAGGGGACTATGGCTACACCTTC. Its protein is CASSIEGDYGYTF.